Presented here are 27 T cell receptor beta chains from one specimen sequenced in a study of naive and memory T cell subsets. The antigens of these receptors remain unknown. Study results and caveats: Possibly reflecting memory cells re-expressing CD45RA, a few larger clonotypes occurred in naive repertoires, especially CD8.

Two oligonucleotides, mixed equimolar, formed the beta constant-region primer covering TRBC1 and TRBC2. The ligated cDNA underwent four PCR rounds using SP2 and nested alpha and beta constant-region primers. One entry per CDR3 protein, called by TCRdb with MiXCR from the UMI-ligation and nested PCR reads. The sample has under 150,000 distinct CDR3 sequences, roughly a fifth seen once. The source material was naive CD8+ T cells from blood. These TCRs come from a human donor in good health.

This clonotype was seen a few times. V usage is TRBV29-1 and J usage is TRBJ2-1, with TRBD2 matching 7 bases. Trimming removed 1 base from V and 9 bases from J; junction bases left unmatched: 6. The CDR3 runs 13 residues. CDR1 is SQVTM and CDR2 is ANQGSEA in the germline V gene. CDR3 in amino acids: CSVEGGRWGEQFF. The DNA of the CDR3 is TGCAGCGTTGAAGGCGGGAGATGGGGTGAGCAGTTCTTC.

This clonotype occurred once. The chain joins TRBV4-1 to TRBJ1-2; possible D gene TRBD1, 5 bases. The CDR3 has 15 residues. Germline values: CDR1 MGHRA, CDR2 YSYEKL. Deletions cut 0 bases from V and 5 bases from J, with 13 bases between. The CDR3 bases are TGCGCCAGCAGCCAAGATTCGGCCCCAGGGTATGGCTACACCTTC. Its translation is CASSQDSAPGYGYTF.

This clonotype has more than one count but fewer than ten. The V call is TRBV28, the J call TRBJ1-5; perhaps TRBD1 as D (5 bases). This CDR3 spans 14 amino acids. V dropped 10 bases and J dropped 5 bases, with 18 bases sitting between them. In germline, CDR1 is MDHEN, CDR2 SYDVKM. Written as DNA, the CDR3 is TGTGCCACCTTAGACGGGGCCAACTATCAGCCCCAGCATTTT. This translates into CATLDGANYQPQHF.

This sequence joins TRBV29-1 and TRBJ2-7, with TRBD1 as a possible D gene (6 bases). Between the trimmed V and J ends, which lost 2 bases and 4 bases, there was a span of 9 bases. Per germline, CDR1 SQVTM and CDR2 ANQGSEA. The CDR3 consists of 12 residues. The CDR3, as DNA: TGCAGCGTTGAAACGGACAGTTACGAGCAGTACTTC. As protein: CSVETDSYEQYF.

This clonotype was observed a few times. The CDR3 region has the DNA TGTGCCTCGAGCGGGGTTGCCTACAATGAGCAGTTCTTC. It translates to CASSGVAYNEQFF. This chain links TRBV30 with TRBJ2-1, with 7 nucleotides matching TRBD2. The CDR3 is made up of 13 amino acids. The germline CDR1 and CDR2 sequences are GTSNPN and SVGIG (reference sequence). The junction had 5 bases not matched to a gene; V was cut back by 7 bases and J by 2 bases. Based on the CDR3 plus reference TRBV30 and TRBJ2-1, the full variable domain is SQTIHQWPATLVQPVGSPLSLECTVEGTSNPNLYWYRQAAGRGLQLLFYSVGIGQISSEVPQNLSASRPQDRQFILSSKKLLLSDSGFYLCASSGVAYNEQFFGPGTRLTVL.

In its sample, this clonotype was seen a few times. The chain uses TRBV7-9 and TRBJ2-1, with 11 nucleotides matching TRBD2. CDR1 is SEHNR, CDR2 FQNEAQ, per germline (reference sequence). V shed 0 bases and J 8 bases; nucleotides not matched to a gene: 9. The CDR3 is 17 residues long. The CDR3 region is CASSLAGLAGGNHEQFF. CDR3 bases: TGTGCCAGCAGCTTAGCGGGGCTAGCGGGAGGAAACCATGAGCAGTTCTTC.

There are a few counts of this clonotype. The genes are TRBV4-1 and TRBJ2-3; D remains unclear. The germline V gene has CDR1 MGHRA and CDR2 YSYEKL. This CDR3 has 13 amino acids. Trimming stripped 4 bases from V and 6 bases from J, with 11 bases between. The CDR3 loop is CASSRVGSDTQYF. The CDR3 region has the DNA TGCGCCAGCAGCCGGGTTGGCTCCGATACGCAGTATTTT.

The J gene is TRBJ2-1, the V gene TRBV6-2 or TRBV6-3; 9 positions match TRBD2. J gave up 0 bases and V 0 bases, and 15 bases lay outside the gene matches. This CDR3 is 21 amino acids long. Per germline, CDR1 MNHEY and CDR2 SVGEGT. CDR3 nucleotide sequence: TGTGCCAGCAGTTACTCTAGGTCTGGCTTTAGCGGGAGCTCCTCCTACAATGAGCAGTTCTTC. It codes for CASSYSRSGFSGSSSYNEQFF.

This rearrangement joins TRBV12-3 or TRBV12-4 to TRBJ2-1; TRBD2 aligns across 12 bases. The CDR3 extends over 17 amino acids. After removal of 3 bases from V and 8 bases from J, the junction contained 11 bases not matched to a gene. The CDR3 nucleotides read TGTGCCAGCAGTTTCGTCCTAGCGGGAGGGCCCTTGGATGAGCAGTTCTTC. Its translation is CASSFVLAGGPLDEQFF.

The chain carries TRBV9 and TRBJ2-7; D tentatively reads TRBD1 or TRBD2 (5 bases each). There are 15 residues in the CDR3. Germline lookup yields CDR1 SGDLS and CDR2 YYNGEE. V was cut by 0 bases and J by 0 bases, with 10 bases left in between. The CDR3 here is CASSVEDGGSYEQYF. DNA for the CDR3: TGTGCCAGCAGCGTAGAGGATGGGGGCTCCTACGAGCAGTACTTC.

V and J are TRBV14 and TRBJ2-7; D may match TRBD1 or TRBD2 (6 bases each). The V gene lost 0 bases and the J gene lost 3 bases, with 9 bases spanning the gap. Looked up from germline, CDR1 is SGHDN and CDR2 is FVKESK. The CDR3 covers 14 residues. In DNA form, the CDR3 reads TGTGCCAGCAGCCAAGACGGGGGCATCTACGAGCAGTACTTC. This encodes CASSQDGGIYEQYF.

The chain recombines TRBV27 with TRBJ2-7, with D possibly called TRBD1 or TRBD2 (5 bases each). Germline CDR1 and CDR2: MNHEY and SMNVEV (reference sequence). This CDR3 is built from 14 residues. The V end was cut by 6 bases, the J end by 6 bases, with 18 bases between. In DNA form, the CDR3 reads TGTGCCAGCAGCCCCGGGGACCGACCACTCGAGCAGTACTTC. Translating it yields CASSPGDRPLEQYF.

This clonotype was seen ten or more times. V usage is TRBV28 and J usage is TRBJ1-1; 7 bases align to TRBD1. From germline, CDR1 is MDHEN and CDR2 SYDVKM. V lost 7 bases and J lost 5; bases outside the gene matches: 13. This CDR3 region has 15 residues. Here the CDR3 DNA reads TGTGCCAGCACCCTAATAAACAGGGGAGGGACTGAAGCTTTCTTT. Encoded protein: CASTLINRGGTEAFF.

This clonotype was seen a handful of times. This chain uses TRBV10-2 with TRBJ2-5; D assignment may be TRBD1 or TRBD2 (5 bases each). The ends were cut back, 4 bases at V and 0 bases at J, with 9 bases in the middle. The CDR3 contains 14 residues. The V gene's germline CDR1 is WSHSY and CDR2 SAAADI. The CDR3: CASSGETDQETQYF. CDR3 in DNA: TGCGCCAGCAGTGGGGAGACAGACCAAGAGACCCAGTACTTC.

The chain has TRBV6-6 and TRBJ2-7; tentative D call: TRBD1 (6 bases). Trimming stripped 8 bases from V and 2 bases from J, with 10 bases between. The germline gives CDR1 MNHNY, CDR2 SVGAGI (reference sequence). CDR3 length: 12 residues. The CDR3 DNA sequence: TGTGCCAGCGTAGGGGGAGCCTACGAGCAGTACTTC. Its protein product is CASVGGAYEQYF.

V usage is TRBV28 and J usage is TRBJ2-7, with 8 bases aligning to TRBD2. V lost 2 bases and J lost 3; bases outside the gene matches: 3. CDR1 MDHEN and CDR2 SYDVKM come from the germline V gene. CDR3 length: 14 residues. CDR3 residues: CASSLGLAYYEQYF. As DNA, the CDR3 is TGTGCCAGCAGTTTAGGACTAGCTTACTACGAGCAGTACTTC.

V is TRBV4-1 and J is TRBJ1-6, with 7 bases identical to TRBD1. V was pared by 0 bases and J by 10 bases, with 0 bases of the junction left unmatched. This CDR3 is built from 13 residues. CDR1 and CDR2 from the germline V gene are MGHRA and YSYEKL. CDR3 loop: CASSQDRGSPLHF. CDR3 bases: TGCGCCAGCAGCCAAGACAGGGGGTCACCCCTCCACTTT.

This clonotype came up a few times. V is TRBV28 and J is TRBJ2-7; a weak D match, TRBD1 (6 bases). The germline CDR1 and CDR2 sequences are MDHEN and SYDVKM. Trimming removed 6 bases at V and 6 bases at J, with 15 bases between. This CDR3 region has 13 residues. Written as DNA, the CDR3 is TGTGCCAGCAGGGTGACAGGTCCATCCGAGCAGTACTTC. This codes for CASRVTGPSEQYF.

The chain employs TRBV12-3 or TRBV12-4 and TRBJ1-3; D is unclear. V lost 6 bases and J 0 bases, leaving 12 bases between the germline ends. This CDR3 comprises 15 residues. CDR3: CASRGSPDSGNTIYF. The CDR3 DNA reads TGTGCCAGCAGAGGGAGCCCAGACTCTGGAAACACCATATATTTT.

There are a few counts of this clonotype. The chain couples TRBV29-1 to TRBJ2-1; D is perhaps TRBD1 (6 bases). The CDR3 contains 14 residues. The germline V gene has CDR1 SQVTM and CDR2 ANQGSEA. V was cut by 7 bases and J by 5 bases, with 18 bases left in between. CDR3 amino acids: CSALGAAVHNEQFF. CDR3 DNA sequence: TGCAGCGCCCTGGGGGCGGCGGTGCACAATGAGCAGTTCTTC.

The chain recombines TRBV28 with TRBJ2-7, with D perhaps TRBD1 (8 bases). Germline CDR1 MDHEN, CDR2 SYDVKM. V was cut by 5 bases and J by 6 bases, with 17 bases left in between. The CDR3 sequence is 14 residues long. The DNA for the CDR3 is TGTGCCAGCAGTGAACAGGGGGAGGGATTCGAGCAGTACTTC. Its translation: CASSEQGEGFEQYF. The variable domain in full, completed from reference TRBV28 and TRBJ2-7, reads DVKVTQSSRYLVKRTGEKVFLECVQDMDHENMFWYRQDPGLGLRLIYFSYDVKMKEKGDIPEGYSVSREKKERFSLILESASTNQTSMYLCASSEQGEGFEQYFGPGTRLTVT.

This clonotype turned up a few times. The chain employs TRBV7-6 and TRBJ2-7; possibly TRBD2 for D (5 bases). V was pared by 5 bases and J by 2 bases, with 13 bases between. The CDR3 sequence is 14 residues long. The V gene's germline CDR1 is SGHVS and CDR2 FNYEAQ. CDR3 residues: CASSREGPPYEQYF. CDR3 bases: TGTGCCAGCAGCCGCGAGGGCCCTCCCTACGAGCAGTACTTC.

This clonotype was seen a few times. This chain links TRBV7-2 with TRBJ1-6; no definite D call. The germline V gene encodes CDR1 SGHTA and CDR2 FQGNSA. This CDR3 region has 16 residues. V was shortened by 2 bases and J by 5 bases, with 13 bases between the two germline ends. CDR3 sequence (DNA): TGTGCCAGCAGCTTATGGGTGGAACCTAATAATTCACCCCTCCACTTT. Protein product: CASSLWVEPNNSPLHF.

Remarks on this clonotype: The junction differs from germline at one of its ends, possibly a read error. DNA for the CDR3: TGTGCCAGCAGGCGGGGCTACGTGCAGTACTTC. Translating gives CASRRGYVQYF. The chain combines TRBV6-6 with TRBJ2-7, with TRBD2 as a possible D gene (6 bases). Germline CDR1 is MNHNY and CDR2 is SVGAGI (reference sequence). The CDR3 is made up of 11 amino acids.

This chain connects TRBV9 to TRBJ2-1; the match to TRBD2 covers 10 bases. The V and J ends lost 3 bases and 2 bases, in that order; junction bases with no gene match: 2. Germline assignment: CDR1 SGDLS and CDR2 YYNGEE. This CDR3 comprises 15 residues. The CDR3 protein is CASSASGRAYNEQFF. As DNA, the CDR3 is TGTGCCAGCAGCGCGAGCGGGAGGGCCTACAATGAGCAGTTCTTC.

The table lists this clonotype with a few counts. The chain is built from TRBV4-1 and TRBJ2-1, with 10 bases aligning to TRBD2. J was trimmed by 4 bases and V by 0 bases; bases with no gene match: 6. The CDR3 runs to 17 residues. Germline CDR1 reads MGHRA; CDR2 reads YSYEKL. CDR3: CASSQDWTSGVYNEQFF. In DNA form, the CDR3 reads TGCGCCAGCAGCCAAGATTGGACTAGCGGAGTGTACAATGAGCAGTTCTTC.

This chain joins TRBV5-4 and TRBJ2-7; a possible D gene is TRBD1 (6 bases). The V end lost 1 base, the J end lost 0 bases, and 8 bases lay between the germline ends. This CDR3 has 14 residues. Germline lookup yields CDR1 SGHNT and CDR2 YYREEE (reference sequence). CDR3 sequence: CASSLQGNSYEQYF. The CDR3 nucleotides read TGTGCCAGCAGCTTGCAGGGGAACTCCTACGAGCAGTACTTC.